This T cell receptor beta chain stems from a study of cytomegalovirus exposure and HLA in healthy donors. General study points: A subsequent analysis found that TCR clusters from the first cohort also tended to co-occur in the approximately 110 validation repertoires, with around 94% of cluster scores above 0. Reports described diagnosis of cytomegalovirus status by the classifier as highly specific and sensitive. Rare sequences made up most TCRs, while some public TCRs were found in many donors.

For this clone: Its specificity is unknown.

Produced via immunoSEQ multiplex PCR; TCRdb's table is partial and in-frame only. Of hundreds of thousands of clones listed, just over 85% are singletons. The V gene lost 5 bases and the J gene lost 2 bases, with 8 bases spanning the gap. CDR3 length equals 13 residues. The germline V gene encodes CDR1 SGHTA and CDR2 FQGNSA. The source material was PBMCs. This receptor was taken from a woman between 18 and 29 years old in good health and CMV-seronegative. V is TRBV7-2 and J is TRBJ2-3, with D perhaps matching TRBD2 (5 bases). The CDR3 sequence is CASSLDYTDTQYF. Here the CDR3 DNA reads TGTGCCAGCAGCCTCGACTACACAGATACGCAGTATTTT.